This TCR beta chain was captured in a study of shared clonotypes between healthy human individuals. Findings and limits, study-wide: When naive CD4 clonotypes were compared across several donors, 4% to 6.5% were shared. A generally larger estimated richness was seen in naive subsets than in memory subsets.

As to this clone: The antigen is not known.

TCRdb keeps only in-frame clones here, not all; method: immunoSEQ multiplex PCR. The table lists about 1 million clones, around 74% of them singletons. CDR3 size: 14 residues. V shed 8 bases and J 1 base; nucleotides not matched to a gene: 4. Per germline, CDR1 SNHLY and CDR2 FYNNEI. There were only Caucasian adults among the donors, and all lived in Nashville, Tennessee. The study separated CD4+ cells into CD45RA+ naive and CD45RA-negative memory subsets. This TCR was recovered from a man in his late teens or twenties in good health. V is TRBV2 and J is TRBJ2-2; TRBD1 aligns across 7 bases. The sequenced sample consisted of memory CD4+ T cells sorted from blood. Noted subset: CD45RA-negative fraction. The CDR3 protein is CASRGQMNTGELFF. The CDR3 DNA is TGTGCCAGCCGGGGACAGATGAACACCGGGGAGCTGTTTTTT.